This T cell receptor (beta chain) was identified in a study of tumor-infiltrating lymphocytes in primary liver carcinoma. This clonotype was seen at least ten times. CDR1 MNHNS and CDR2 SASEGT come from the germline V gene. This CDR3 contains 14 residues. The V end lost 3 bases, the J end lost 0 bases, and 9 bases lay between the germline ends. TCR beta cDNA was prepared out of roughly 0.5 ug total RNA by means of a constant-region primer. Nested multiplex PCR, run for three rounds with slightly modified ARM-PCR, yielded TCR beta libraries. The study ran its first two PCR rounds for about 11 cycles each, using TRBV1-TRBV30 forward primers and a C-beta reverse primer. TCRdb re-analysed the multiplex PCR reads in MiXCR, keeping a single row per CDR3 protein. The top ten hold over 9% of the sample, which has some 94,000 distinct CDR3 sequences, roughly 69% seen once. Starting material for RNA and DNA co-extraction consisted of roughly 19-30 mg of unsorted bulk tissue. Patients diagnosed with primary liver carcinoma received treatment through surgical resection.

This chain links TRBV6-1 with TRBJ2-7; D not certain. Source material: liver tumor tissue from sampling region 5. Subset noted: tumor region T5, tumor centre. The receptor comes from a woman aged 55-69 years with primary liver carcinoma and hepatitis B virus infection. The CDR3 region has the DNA TGTGCCAGCAGTGAGGGTCCTAGCTCCTACGAGCAGTACTTC. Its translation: CASSEGPSSYEQYF.